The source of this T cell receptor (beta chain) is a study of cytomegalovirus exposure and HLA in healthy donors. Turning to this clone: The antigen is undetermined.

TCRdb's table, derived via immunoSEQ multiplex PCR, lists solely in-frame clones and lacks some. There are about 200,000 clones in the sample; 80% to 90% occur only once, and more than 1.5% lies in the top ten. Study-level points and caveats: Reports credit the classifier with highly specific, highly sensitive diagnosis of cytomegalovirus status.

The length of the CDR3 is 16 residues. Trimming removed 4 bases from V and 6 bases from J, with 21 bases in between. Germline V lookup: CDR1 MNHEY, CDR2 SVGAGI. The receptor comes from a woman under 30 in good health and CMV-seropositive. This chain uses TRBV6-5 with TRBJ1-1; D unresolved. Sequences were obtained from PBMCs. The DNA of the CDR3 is TGTGCCAGCAGTTCCTACCACGGCCGCGGCGGGGCTGAAGCTTTCTTT. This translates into CASSSYHGRGGAEAFF.